This paragraph covers one TCR beta chain sequence. Germline V gene sequence: CDR1 LGHNT, CDR2 FRNRAP. The CDR3 runs 16 residues. Trimming pared 2 bases from V and 0 bases from J, leaving 14 bases between. The data were taken from a study of blood T cell repertoires in COVID-19. About the study: Spain, Italy and the United States supplied samples that represented acute and convalescent COVID-19. From T cells, B-cell-depleted T cells, or PBMCs came the material, which was cDNA or gDNA.

Original analysis: Counts of nucleated cells, estimated from reference gene primer amplification, were obtained. The repertoire was sequenced with immunoSEQ multiplex PCR; TCRdb's copy has only in-frame clones and lacks some. That table supplies the V and J calls and clone size; D and trimming were determined from the DNA. The sample consists of about 150,000 clones, about four fifths of them appearing once. The chain is built from TRBV12-5 and TRBJ2-7; TRBD1 is a possible D gene (6 bases). Sequences were obtained from peripheral blood. The source of this sequence is a man aged 65-85 years with active or convalescent COVID-19. The DNA of the CDR3 is TGTGCTAGTGGTTTGCCACGCCCACAGGGCTCCTACGAGCAGTACTTC. This translates into CASGLPRPQGSYEQYF.